These 32 T cell receptor beta chains originate from one sample sequenced in a study of T-cell memory formation after mild COVID-19. TCRdb reanalysed the 5' RACE reads using MiXCR and keeps one entry per CDR3 protein. Of a few hundred thousand distinct CDR3 sequences detected, 15% to 20% appear once; the ten largest clones hold more than 20%. Sequencing was done on a sample of PBMCs or a T cell subset sorted from them (not recorded which). The receptors were gathered from a man between 18 and 29 years old who had mild COVID-19 (a few samples of this study predate the infection). Cell type and time point are not known.

This clonotype has just a few counts. The chain uses TRBV29-1 and TRBJ2-1; 8 nucleotides align to TRBD2. CDR3 length: 14 amino acids. Trimming took 5 bases from V and 10 from J; bases not matched to a gene: 13. Germline V gene lookup returns CDR1 SQVTM and CDR2 ANQGSEA. CDR3 coding DNA: TGCAGCGTTTTTCGGGGGGGGACCTTGTGGGAGCAGTTCTTC. Translation gives CSVFRGGTLWEQFF.

This clonotype was found many times. This sequence joins TRBV15 and TRBJ1-3; tentative D call: TRBD1 (5 bases). There are 15 residues in the CDR3. Germline values: CDR1 LNHNV, CDR2 YYDKDF (reference sequence). Trimming took 1 base from V and 2 from J, leaving 9 bases between them. The CDR3 bases are TGTGCCACCAGCAGAGTCGGGGGGGCTGGAAACACCATATATTTT. Translated: CATSRVGGAGNTIYF.

The J gene is TRBJ1-2, the V gene TRBV7-2; the D is unclear. The germline gives CDR1 SGHTA, CDR2 FQGNSA. The ends were cut back, 5 bases at V and 4 bases at J, with 11 bases in the middle. The CDR3 covers 13 residues. The CDR3 spells CASSPPRAYGYTF. The CDR3 nucleotides read TGTGCCAGCAGCCCGCCCCGGGCCTATGGCTACACCTTC. The whole variable domain, filled in from reference TRBV7-2 and TRBJ1-2, reads GAGVSQSPSNKVTEKGKDVELRCDPISGHTALYWYRQSLGQGLEFLIYFQGNSAPDKSGLPSDRFSAERTGGSVSTLTIQRTQQEDSAVYLCASSPPRAYGYTFGSGTRLTVV.

CDR3 region: CASSLAVRANTGELFF. DNA of the CDR3: TGTGCCAGCAGCTTGGCGGTACGCGCGAACACCGGGGAGCTGTTTTTT. The V gene is TRBV11-2, the J gene TRBJ2-2; D remains unclear. Between the trimmed V and J ends, which lost 3 bases and 0 bases, there was a span of 11 bases. CDR3 size: 16 residues. Germline values: CDR1 SGHAT, CDR2 FQNNGV.

This clonotype appeared many times. An end of the junction differs from the germline gene, which may be a read error. This sequence joins TRBV4-1 and TRBJ1-2; D is ambiguous. The germline CDR1 and CDR2 sequences are MGHRA and YSYEKL. CDR3 length: 12 amino acids. CDR3 residues: CASSQANYGYTF. CDR3 DNA sequence: TGTGCCAGCAGCCAAGCTAACTATGGCTACACCTTC.

This chain uses TRBV28 with TRBJ2-4, with D perhaps TRBD2 (6 bases). With 3 bases removed from V and 5 bases from J, the gap between germline ends came to 8 bases. The germline gives CDR1 MDHEN, CDR2 SYDVKM. CDR3 length equals 13 residues. CDR3 loop: CASSFWGENIQYF. Written as DNA, the CDR3 is TGTGCCAGCAGTTTTTGGGGGGAAAACATTCAGTACTTC.

V is TRBV11-2 and J is TRBJ2-7, with D possibly TRBD1 on 7 matching bases. This CDR3 contains 12 residues. Germline V gives CDR1 SGHAT, CDR2 FQNNGV. V lost 3 bases to trimming and J lost 8 bases, with 11 bases between them. The CDR3 loop reads CASSLEGAKQYF. In DNA, the CDR3 is TGTGCCAGCAGCTTGGAGGGGGCAAAGCAGTACTTC.

The V call is TRBV5-1, the J call TRBJ1-1, with a weak D call TRBD1 (6 bases). The V end was cut by 4 bases, the J end by 0 bases, with 10 bases between. The V gene's germline CDR1 is SGHRS and CDR2 YFSETQ. The CDR3 totals 14 residues. CDR3 in amino acids: CASSATGMNTEAFF. The CDR3 region has the DNA TGCGCCAGCAGCGCGACAGGAATGAACACTGAAGCTTTCTTT.

The chain recombines TRBV12-3 or TRBV12-4 with TRBJ2-5, with D unresolved. The germline V and J ends were trimmed by 3 bases and 4 bases, with 15 bases remaining between them. The CDR3 consists of 15 residues. The CDR3 DNA reads as TGTGCCAGCAGTTTGGGAACCACACAAAGAGAGACCCAGTACTTC. This translates into CASSLGTTQRETQYF.

This clonotype was observed a few times. This sequence joins TRBV5-1 and TRBJ1-6; D gene ambiguous. From germline, CDR1 is SGHRS and CDR2 YFSETQ. The CDR3 length is 15 residues. Trimming took off 0 bases at V and 7 bases at J, with 11 bases between the two ends. For the CDR3, the DNA is TGCGCCAGCAGCTTGGACGGGATCGACAATTCACCCCTCCACTTT. As protein: CASSLDGIDNSPLHF.

The table lists this clonotype with many counts. V and J are TRBV6-4 and TRBJ2-3; TRBD1 agrees at 10 bases. The V and J ends lost 2 bases and 4 bases, in that order; junction bases with no gene match: 0. CDR1 and CDR2 from the germline V gene are MRHNA and SNTAGT. This CDR3 spans 14 amino acids. CDR3 sequence reads: CASSDGQGADTQYF. The CDR3 nucleotides read TGTGCCAGCAGTGACGGACAGGGGGCAGATACGCAGTATTTT.

This clonotype occurred many times. The chain combines TRBV4-2 with TRBJ1-2, with 7 positions matching TRBD1. This CDR3 contains 14 residues. CDR1 is LGHNA and CDR2 is YNFKEQ in the germline V gene. V gave up 2 bases and J gave up 1 base; unmatched junction bases: 1. In nucleotides, the CDR3 is TGTGCCAGCAGCCAAACAGGGGTTAACTATGGCTACACCTTC. This gives the protein CASSQTGVNYGYTF.

The chain combines TRBV4-3 with TRBJ1-5; D not certain. Between the trimmed V and J ends, which lost 0 bases and 4 bases, there was a span of 7 bases. The CDR3 sequence is 14 residues long. Germline assignment: CDR1 LGHNA and CDR2 YSLEER. CDR3 residues: CASSQELDNQPQHF. CDR3 nucleotide sequence: TGCGCCAGCAGCCAAGAGTTGGATAATCAGCCCCAGCATTTT.

This clonotype showed up many times. The genes are TRBV4-1 and TRBJ1-2; unclear D gene. The CDR3 sequence is 15 residues long. Germline V gene sequence: CDR1 MGHRA, CDR2 YSYEKL. Trimming took off 4 bases at V and 3 bases at J, with 15 bases between the two ends. The CDR3 DNA follows: TGCGCCAGCAGCCGCACATCGGAAGGAGACTATGGCTACACCTTC. Its translation is CASSRTSEGDYGYTF.

J is TRBJ2-7 and V is TRBV4-1, with a tentative D call TRBD2 (5 bases). CDR3 length: 14 residues. Germline V gives CDR1 MGHRA, CDR2 YSYEKL. Trimming took 3 bases from V and 3 from J, leaving 12 bases between them. CDR3 amino acids: CASSHRGMGYEQYF. CDR3 DNA: TGCGCCAGCAGCCATCGGGGAATGGGCTACGAGCAGTACTTC.

The J gene is TRBJ2-1, the V gene TRBV10-2; D might be TRBD1 (6 bases). This CDR3 spans 13 amino acids. Germline CDR1 WSHSY, CDR2 SAAADI. The V and J ends lost 10 bases and 6 bases respectively, with 16 bases between them. The CDR3 loop is CATEGTLGNEQFF. The CDR3 DNA reads TGCGCCACCGAAGGGACACTGGGCAATGAGCAGTTCTTC.

This clonotype was observed a handful of times. V gene TRBV5-1 combines with J gene TRBJ2-2; tentative D call: TRBD1 (6 bases). Per germline, CDR1 SGHRS and CDR2 YFSETQ. Trimming took off 1 base at V and 2 bases at J, with 24 bases between the two ends. The CDR3 is made up of 20 amino acids. CDR3 DNA sequence: TGCGCCAGCAGCTTGATGCCTTCGACGTTGGGGACACCAAACACCGGGGAGCTGTTTTTT. Amino acids: CASSLMPSTLGTPNTGELFF.

This clonotype came up a few times. The CDR3 sequence is CASSSGSGGETQYF. DNA of the CDR3: TGTGCCAGCAGTTCCGGTAGCGGGGGGGAGACCCAGTACTTC. V gene TRBV12-3 or TRBV12-4 combines with J gene TRBJ2-5; 10 nucleotides agree with TRBD2. The CDR3 contains 14 residues. J lost 5 bases, V lost 4 bases, and 4 bases had no gene match.

This clonotype was counted a few times. The chain joins TRBV4-1 to TRBJ1-2; TRBD1 aligns across 10 bases. Trimming at V came to 1 base and at J to 8 bases, leaving 10 bases not matched to a gene. The CDR3 is made up of 16 amino acids. CDR1 and CDR2 from the germline V gene are MGHRA and YSYEKL. CDR3 amino acids: CASSQGRDRGLLGYTF. The CDR3 DNA is TGCGCCAGCAGCCAAGGCCGGGACAGGGGCTTATTAGGCTACACCTTC.

The V gene is TRBV7-2, the J gene TRBJ2-4, with D possibly TRBD2 on 5 matching bases. CDR1 is SGHTA and CDR2 is FQGNSA in the germline V gene. This CDR3 is built from 15 residues. Trimming cost V 5 bases and J 0 bases, with 11 bases left between them. CDR3 residues: CASSLSALAKNIQYF. The CDR3 DNA reads TGTGCCAGCAGCCTTAGCGCTCTAGCCAAAAACATTCAGTACTTC.

In this sample, this clonotype turned up a few times. This chain connects TRBV6-5 to TRBJ1-5; TRBD1 is a possible D gene (5 bases). V gave up 4 bases and J gave up 0 bases, with 7 bases separating them. The CDR3 extends over 14 amino acids. Germline-derived CDR1 and CDR2 are MNHEY and SVGAGI. This CDR3 reads CASSWDGSNQPQHF. The CDR3 DNA reads as TGTGCCAGCAGTTGGGACGGTAGCAATCAGCCCCAGCATTTT.

The sample holds a few counts of this clonotype. The V gene is TRBV5-6, the J gene TRBJ2-5, with 8 bases aligning to TRBD1. J lost 4 bases, V lost 4 bases, and 6 bases had no gene match. The germline V gene encodes CDR1 SGHDT and CDR2 YYEEEE. The CDR3 contains 14 residues. In nucleotides, the CDR3 is TGTGCCAGCAGCGGGATGACAGGGGCAGAGACCCAGTACTTC. This codes for CASSGMTGAETQYF.

The rearrangement joins TRBV4-3 to TRBJ1-6, with 8 bases aligning to TRBD1. The germline gives CDR1 LGHNA, CDR2 YSLEER. The CDR3 covers 14 residues. With 4 bases clipped from V and 11 bases from J, the junction kept 7 bases outside the gene matches. CDR3 DNA: TGCGCCAGCAGCCCAGGACAGGGAACCACACCCCTCCACTTT. Protein sequence: CASSPGQGTTPLHF.

This clonotype appeared a few times. The chain couples TRBV5-6 to TRBJ1-4, with 9 bases that match TRBD1. CDR1 and CDR2 (germline): SGHDT, YYEEEE. The CDR3 loop spans 17 amino acids. With 0 bases clipped from V and 3 bases from J, the junction kept 6 bases outside the gene matches. CDR3 residues: CASSLGPRTGANEKLFF. The CDR3, as DNA: TGTGCCAGCAGCTTGGGACCGAGGACAGGGGCTAATGAAAAACTGTTTTTT.

The rearrangement joins TRBV6-5 to TRBJ1-5; weak D call: TRBD1 (5 bases). The CDR3 covers 13 residues. In germline, CDR1 is MNHEY, CDR2 SVGAGI. Between the trimmed V and J ends, which lost 6 bases and 5 bases, there was a span of 11 bases. The DNA for the CDR3 is TGTGCCAGCAGGGCATCAGGGCATCAGCCCCAGCATTTT. Residues: CASRASGHQPQHF.

This clonotype turned up a few times. The chain recombines TRBV6-5 with TRBJ1-5; a weak D match, TRBD1 (6 bases). Germline V gene lookup returns CDR1 MNHEY and CDR2 SVGAGI. CDR3 length equals 14 residues. Trimming cost V 6 bases and J 6 bases, with 15 bases left between them. The DNA for the CDR3 is TGTGCCAGCAGCACAGGGAGGTTAAGTCAGCCCCAGCATTTT. Its translation is CASSTGRLSQPQHF.

J is TRBJ2-5 and V is TRBV7-9; D is possibly TRBD2 (6 bases). Trimming cost V 1 base and J 2 bases, with 17 bases left between them. CDR3 length: 17 residues. Germline CDR1 is SEHNR and CDR2 is FQNEAQ (reference sequence). Written as DNA, the CDR3 is TGTGCCAGCAGCTTAGTCGGGTCGGGGGTGCAACAAGAGACCCAGTACTTC. Translating it yields CASSLVGSGVQQETQYF.

This clonotype was seen more than once but under ten times. The chain uses TRBV3-1 and TRBJ1-6; the D gene is possibly TRBD1 (6 bases). The CDR3 contains 15 residues. Trimming left V 3 bases short and J 14 bases short, with 20 bases between. Germline V CDR1 and CDR2: LGHDT, YNNKEL (reference sequence). CDR3: CASSQEWTVRGTLHF. The CDR3 DNA reads as TGTGCCAGCAGCCAGGAATGGACAGTCCGGGGGACCCTCCACTTT.

The V and J genes are TRBV5-1 and TRBJ1-1; possibly TRBD1 for D (6 bases). CDR1 and CDR2 (germline): SGHRS, YFSETQ. Trimming took off 6 bases at V and 1 base at J, with 10 bases between the two ends. This CDR3 contains 13 residues. DNA of the CDR3: TGCGCCAGCAAGGTACAGGGGAACACTGAAGCTTTCTTT. This encodes CASKVQGNTEAFF.

The rearrangement joins TRBV6-2 or TRBV6-3 to TRBJ2-7; D gene uncertain. V lost 0 bases and J lost 3, with 9 bases in between. Germline CDR1 reads MNHEY; CDR2 reads SVGEGT. The CDR3 loop spans 14 amino acids. The chain's CDR3 is CASSYSQNLYEQYF. In DNA form, the CDR3 reads TGTGCCAGCAGTTACTCGCAGAACCTCTACGAGCAGTACTTC.

This chain links TRBV4-3 with TRBJ2-3; TRBD2 is a possible D gene (5 bases). This CDR3 has 14 residues. Trimming removed 0 bases at V and 6 bases at J, with 10 bases between. The germline V gene encodes CDR1 LGHNA and CDR2 YSLEER. CDR3 coding DNA: TGCGCCAGCAGCCAAGAGCCCCGGACTGATACGCAGTATTTT. It is translated as CASSQEPRTDTQYF.

This clonotype was counted a few times. This chain links TRBV5-1 with TRBJ1-2; D is possibly TRBD1 (5 bases). The CDR3 is 13 amino acids. The V gene lost 6 bases and the J gene lost 3 bases, with 12 bases spanning the gap. Germline-derived CDR1 and CDR2 are SGHRS and YFSETQ. In DNA, the CDR3 is TGCGCCAGCACCTGGGGGTATGACTATGGCTACACCTTC. Amino acids: CASTWGYDYGYTF. The variable domain in full, completed from reference TRBV5-1 and TRBJ1-2, reads KAGVTQTPRYLIKTRGQQVTLSCSPISGHRSVSWYQQTPGQGLQFLFEYFSETQRNKGNFPGRFSGRQFSNSRSEMNVSTLELGDSALYLCASTWGYDYGYTFGSGTRLTVV.